This TCR beta chain appears in the sequencing data of a study of OX40 agonist ivuxolimab in advanced cancers. For the study at large: Subjects had a mean age of roughly 57 years, with a range of roughly 20 to 80; more than 70% were male.

Profiling relied on immunoSEQ multiplex PCR, and the TCRdb table lists in-frame clones only, not all of them. The sample has about 70,000 clones; approximately 89% are singletons. Autoimmune disease history or systemic immunosuppression was exclusionary. CDR3 length equals 17 residues. In germline, CDR1 is LGHNA, CDR2 YSLEER. V was pared by 1 base and J by 0 bases, with 4 bases of the junction left unmatched. The TCR was taken from an adult with an advanced solid tumor such as melanoma, head and neck, liver or kidney cancer. The sample in question was CD4+ or CD8+ T cells sorted from blood, obtained in a trial of the OX40 agonist ivuxolimab. The rearrangement uses TRBV4-3 and TRBJ2-4; TRBD2 agrees at 9 bases. The CDR3: CASSQVAGALAKNIQYF. The CDR3 DNA reads as TGCGCCAGCAGCCAAGTAGCGGGGGCCTTAGCCAAAAACATTCAGTACTTC.